These 21 T cell receptor beta chains share one sample of origin, sequenced in a study of blood T cell repertoires in COVID-19. Profiled with immunoSEQ multiplex PCR; TCRdb holds only in-frame clones, not every one. The sample holds tens of thousands of clones, around 90% seen once. The sequenced material came from peripheral blood. The receptors come from a human donor in a cohort sampled during active COVID-19.

CDR3 bases: TGTGCCAGCAGGCGGGCGGCAGGGGCTGTAGCACCCCTCCACTTT. Translated, it gives CASRRAAGAVAPLHF. The rearrangement joins TRBV2 to TRBJ1-6; a weak D match, TRBD1 (6 bases). CDR1 SNHLY and CDR2 FYNNEI come from the germline V gene. The V end lost 6 bases, the J end lost 11 bases, and 20 bases lay between the germline ends. CDR3 size: 15 residues.

V is TRBV9 and J is TRBJ1-6; D might be TRBD1 (5 bases). This CDR3 has 14 amino acids. Germline lookup yields CDR1 SGDLS and CDR2 YYNGEE. The germline V and J ends were trimmed by 3 bases and 9 bases, with 13 bases remaining between them. The CDR3 is CASSANSGFSPLHF. The CDR3 DNA sequence: TGTGCCAGCAGCGCAAATTCAGGGTTTTCACCCCTCCACTTT.

This rearrangement joins TRBV12-5 to TRBJ1-3, with D possibly matching TRBD1 (5 bases). Germline CDR1 and CDR2: LGHNT and FRNRAP. V lost 0 bases and J 1 base, leaving 13 bases between the germline ends. The CDR3 runs to 17 residues. The CDR3 spells CASGLVRPGPSGNTIYF. In nucleotides, the CDR3 is TGTGCTAGTGGTTTGGTAAGGCCAGGGCCGTCTGGAAACACCATATATTTT.

The chain employs TRBV5-6 and TRBJ1-2; 7 nucleotides agree with TRBD1. CDR3 length equals 15 residues. CDR1 SGHDT and CDR2 YYEEEE come from the germline V gene. V trimming: 4 bases; J trimming: 5 bases; junction bases outside the gene matches: 11. The CDR3 reads CASSAPGTAQYGYTF. CDR3 sequence (DNA): TGTGCCAGCAGCGCCCCCGGGACAGCTCAGTATGGCTACACCTTC.

This rearrangement joins TRBV3-1 (or the pseudogene TRBV3-2) to TRBJ1-2; D perhaps matches TRBD1 (6 bases). This CDR3 has 14 amino acids. Germline-derived CDR1 and CDR2 are LGHDT and YNNKEL (reference sequence). V was trimmed by 4 bases and J by 10 bases, leaving 19 bases between them. As DNA, the CDR3 is TGTGCCAGCAGCCCCACAGCCAGGGGCCAAACCTACACCTTC. This encodes CASSPTARGQTYTF.

As DNA, the CDR3 is TGTGCCAGTAGTATAGTGAAGGAGGGGTTGGGCACTGAAGCTTTCTTT. It specifies CASSIVKEGLGTEAFF. The chain combines TRBV19 with TRBJ1-1; maybe TRBD1 (5 bases). V lost 1 base and J lost 4, with 16 bases in between. The CDR3 is made up of 16 amino acids. The germline V gene encodes CDR1 LNHDA and CDR2 SQIVND (reference sequence).

This sequence joins TRBV4-2 and TRBJ1-4, with 8 bases fitting TRBD1. Germline CDR1 LGHNA, CDR2 YNFKEQ. The CDR3 extends over 14 amino acids. V lost 4 bases, J lost 8 bases, and 6 bases stayed unmatched. The CDR3 loop is CASSPPTGEEKLFF. CDR3 DNA: TGTGCCAGCAGCCCCCCGACAGGGGAGGAAAAACTGTTTTTT.

V gene TRBV7-2 combines with J gene TRBJ1-6; possible D gene TRBD1, 6 bases. Germline V lookup: CDR1 SGHTA, CDR2 FQGNSA. The CDR3 length is 17 residues. Deletions cut 5 bases from V and 6 bases from J, with 20 bases between. The DNA of the CDR3 is TGTGCCAGCAGCCCCAGTGAGGGACATTGGGGTAATTCACCCCTCCACTTT. It codes for CASSPSEGHWGNSPLHF.

Notes on this clone: Other DNA sequences in this sample translate to the same CDR3. V gene TRBV18 combines with J gene TRBJ2-7, with 7 bases lining up with TRBD1. This CDR3 region has 14 residues. Germline V CDR1 and CDR2: KGHSH, LQKENI. The V and J ends lost 2 bases and 1 base, in that order; junction bases with no gene match: 2. The CDR3 DNA reads TGTGCCAGCTCACCAGGCAGGGGGTCCTACGAGCAGTACTTC. This translates into CASSPGRGSYEQYF.

V gene TRBV29-1 combines with J gene TRBJ1-2; 9 bases are a match to TRBD1. CDR1 and CDR2 from the germline V gene are SQVTM and ANQGSEA. The V segment lost 4 bases and the J segment 7 bases; nucleotides outside the gene matches: 4. CDR3 size: 12 residues. The CDR3 loop reads CSVVLTGGGYTF. The CDR3 DNA is TGCAGCGTTGTTCTGACAGGGGGTGGCTACACCTTC. Based on the CDR3 plus reference TRBV29-1 and TRBJ1-2, the full variable domain is SAVISQKPSRDICQRGTSLTIQCQVDSQVTMMFWYRQQPGQSLTLIATANQGSEATYESGFVIDKFPISRPNLTFSTLTVSNMSPEDSSIYLCSVVLTGGGYTFGSGTRLTVV.

V usage is TRBV10-3 and J usage is TRBJ1-1; weak D call: TRBD1 (6 bases). V lost 5 bases, J lost 8 bases, and 15 bases lay in between. CDR1 is ENHRY, CDR2 SYGVKD, per germline. This CDR3 is built from 13 residues. The CDR3 region has the DNA TGTGCCATCAGTACAGGACAGTGGACCGAAGCTTTCTTT. This sequence encodes CAISTGQWTEAFF.

This chain uses TRBV14 with TRBJ1-1; no reliable D call. Trimming removed 0 bases from V and 4 bases from J, with 12 bases in between. CDR3 size: 15 residues. Germline assignment: CDR1 SGHDN and CDR2 FVKESK. The CDR3 DNA sequence: TGTGCCAGCAGCCAAGATAACGGGGTTTTCACTGAAGCTTTCTTT. Protein: CASSQDNGVFTEAFF.

The chain recombines TRBV5-4 with TRBJ2-7, with 8 positions matching TRBD1. This CDR3 spans 14 amino acids. Looked up from germline, CDR1 is SGHNT and CDR2 is YYREEE (reference sequence). V was clipped by 2 bases and J by 2 bases; unmatched bases: 3. This CDR3 is CASSLGTGAYEQYF. DNA of the CDR3: TGTGCCAGCAGCTTAGGGACAGGTGCCTACGAGCAGTACTTC.

The V and J genes are TRBV5-4 and TRBJ1-6, with 7 bases that match TRBD1. Germline CDR1 reads SGHNT; CDR2 reads YYREEE (reference sequence). The junction had 1 base not matched to a gene; V was cut back by 1 base and J by 6 bases. This CDR3 has 14 amino acids. The CDR3 nucleotides read TGTGCCAGCAGCTTGACAGGGGTTAATTCACCCCTCCACTTT. It encodes CASSLTGVNSPLHF.

The chain is built from TRBV5-4 and TRBJ1-1, with D perhaps matching TRBD1 (6 bases). V was cut by 7 bases and J by 3 bases, with 16 bases left in between. The CDR3 is 14 residues long. Germline V gene lookup returns CDR1 SGHNT and CDR2 YYREEE (reference sequence). CDR3 sequence (DNA): TGTGCCAGCTCACACGGACAGCCAGACACTGAAGCTTTCTTT. Its translation: CASSHGQPDTEAFF.

The V and J genes are TRBV9 and TRBJ2-3; TRBD2 is a possible D gene (5 bases). The CDR3 spans 15 residues. The germline V gene encodes CDR1 SGDLS and CDR2 YYNGEE. The V and J ends lost 2 bases and 1 base respectively, with 11 bases between them. In nucleotides, the CDR3 is TGTGCCAGCAGCGTGACGACTATGCGCACAGATACGCAGTATTTT. It yields the protein CASSVTTMRTDTQYF.

In its sample, this clone was seen once. V usage is TRBV6-5 and J usage is TRBJ1-2; TRBD1 might be the D (5 bases). The length of the CDR3 is 15 residues. CDR1 MNHEY and CDR2 SVGAGI come from the germline V gene. V was pared by 0 bases and J by 6 bases, with 14 bases between. CDR3 in DNA: TGTGCCAGCAGTTACTCTAATCCAGGGAATAATGGCTACACCTTC. Protein sequence: CASSYSNPGNNGYTF.

The chain is built from TRBV5-4 and TRBJ1-2, with D unresolved. CDR1 is SGHNT and CDR2 is YYREEE in the germline V gene (reference sequence). The CDR3 totals 14 residues. The V and J ends lost 0 bases and 2 bases respectively, with 8 bases between them. The CDR3 nucleotides read TGTGCCAGCAGCTTGGCGGGTAGGAACTATGGCTACACCTTC. It translates to CASSLAGRNYGYTF.

The chain combines TRBV6-6 with TRBJ1-5; perhaps TRBD1 as D (5 bases). This CDR3 spans 13 amino acids. In germline, CDR1 is MNHNY, CDR2 SVGAGI (reference sequence). Trimming took 6 bases from V and 1 from J, leaving 7 bases between them. The CDR3 DNA reads TGTGCCAGCAGCCGACAGAGCAATCAGCCCCAGCATTTT. Its translation: CASSRQSNQPQHF.

The rearrangement links TRBV5-1 to TRBJ1-1, with D tentatively TRBD1 (5 bases). The germline gives CDR1 SGHRS, CDR2 YFSETQ. This CDR3 contains 16 residues. V lost 2 bases, J lost 1 base, and 15 bases lay in between. Written as DNA, the CDR3 is TGCGCCAGCAGCTTCGGAGTGGGGCAACCGAACACTGAAGCTTTCTTT. This gives the protein CASSFGVGQPNTEAFF.

V is TRBV6-5 and J is TRBJ1-1, with TRBD1 identical over 9 bases. Germline V gene sequence: CDR1 MNHEY, CDR2 SVGAGI. After removal of 6 bases from V and 14 bases from J, the junction contained 7 bases not matched to a gene. CDR3 size: 11 residues. The CDR3 DNA follows: TGTGCCAGCAGCACGGGACAGGGAGAGTTCTTT. This gives the protein CASSTGQGEFF.